The TCR beta chain under discussion was sequenced for a study of human T cells and chemical hapten exposure. In the study's own analysis: With a range of roughly 23,224 to 690,600, the median per sample was around 96,000 TCRs. TCRdb fed the RACE reads into MiXCR, producing one record per CDR3 protein. The V and J calls were not made by the authors but by TCRdb's processing. The sample lists 100,000 or so distinct CDR3 sequences; around 10% were seen once. Time point specified: patch test 1, 2 weeks after DPC sensitization. The treatment denotes: therapeutic diphenylcyclopropenone sensitization with weekly scalp DPC. The donor pool consisted of alopecia patients aged 18 to 70 years, considered suitable for DPC. RNA extraction used unfractionated whole blood as the source of total RNA. This clonotype was observed a handful of times. Sample: whole blood, taken in connection with sensitization to the hapten diphenylcyclopropenone (DPC). The TCR comes from a woman aged 40 to 50 with alopecia areata. Some clones in this sample may be carry-over from other donors' samples.

The CDR3 sequence is CASSSNKYEQYF. CDR3 bases: TGTGCCAGCAGCTCTAACAAATACGAGCAGTACTTC. The chain recombines TRBV5-6 with TRBJ2-7; D remains unclear. The V gene lost 3 bases and the J gene lost 4 bases, with 8 bases spanning the gap. Germline CDR1 is SGHDT and CDR2 is YYEEEE. The CDR3 has 12 amino acids.